This T cell receptor beta chain was observed in a study of PD-L1 blockade in urothelial cancer. Here immunoSEQ multiplex PCR was the method, and the copy in TCRdb shows in-frame clones only, minus some. Among 35,000 to 55,000 clones listed, approximately 78% were seen once. The CDR3 runs to 15 residues. With V trimmed by 0 bases and J by 3 bases, 5 bases remained unmatched. Germline values: CDR1 SGHNT, CDR2 YYREEE (reference sequence). The V and J genes are TRBV5-4 and TRBJ1-1, with 7 bases lining up with TRBD1. The input for sequencing was PBMCs, taken around atezolizumab (anti-PD-L1) treatment. This sequence originates from a man in his sixties or seventies with urothelial cancer. In DNA, the CDR3 is TGTGCCAGCAGCTTGGGAGGCAGGGGGTACACTGAAGCTTTCTTT. This sequence encodes CASSLGGRGYTEAFF. Looking up the rest from reference TRBV5-4 and TRBJ1-1 gives the full variable domain: ETGVTQSPTHLIKTRGQQVTLRCSSQSGHNTVSWYQQALGQGPQFIFQYYREEENGRGNFPPRFSGLQFPNYSSELNVNALELDDSALYLCASSLGGRGYTEAFFGQGTRLTVV.